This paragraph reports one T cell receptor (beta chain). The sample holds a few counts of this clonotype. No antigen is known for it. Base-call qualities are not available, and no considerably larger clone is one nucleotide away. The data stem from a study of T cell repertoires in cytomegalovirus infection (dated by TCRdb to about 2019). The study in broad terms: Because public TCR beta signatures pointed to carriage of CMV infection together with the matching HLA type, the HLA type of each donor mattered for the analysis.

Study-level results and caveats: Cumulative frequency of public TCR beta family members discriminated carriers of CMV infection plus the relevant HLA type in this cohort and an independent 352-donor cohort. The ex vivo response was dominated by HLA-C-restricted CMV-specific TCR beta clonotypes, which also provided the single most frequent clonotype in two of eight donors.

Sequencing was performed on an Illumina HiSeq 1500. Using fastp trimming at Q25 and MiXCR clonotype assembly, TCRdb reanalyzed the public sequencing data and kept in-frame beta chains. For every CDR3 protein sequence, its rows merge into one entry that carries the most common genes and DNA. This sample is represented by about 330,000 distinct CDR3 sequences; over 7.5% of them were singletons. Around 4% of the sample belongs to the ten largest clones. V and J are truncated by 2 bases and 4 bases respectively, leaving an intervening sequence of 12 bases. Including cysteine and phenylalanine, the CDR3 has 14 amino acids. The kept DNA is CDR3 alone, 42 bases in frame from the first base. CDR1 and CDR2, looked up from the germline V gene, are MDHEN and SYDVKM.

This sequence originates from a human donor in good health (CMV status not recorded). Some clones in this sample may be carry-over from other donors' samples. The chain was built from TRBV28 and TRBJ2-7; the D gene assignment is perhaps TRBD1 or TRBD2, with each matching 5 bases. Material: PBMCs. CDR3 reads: CASSLPGRVYEQYF. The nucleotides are TGTGCCAGCAGTTTACCGGGACGGGTATACGAGCAGTACTTC.